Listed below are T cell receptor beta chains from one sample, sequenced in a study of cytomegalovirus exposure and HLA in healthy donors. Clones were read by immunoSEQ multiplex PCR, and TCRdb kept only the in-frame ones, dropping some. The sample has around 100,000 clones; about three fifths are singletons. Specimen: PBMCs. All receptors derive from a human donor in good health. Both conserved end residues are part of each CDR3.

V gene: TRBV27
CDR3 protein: CASSLYGQANYGYTF

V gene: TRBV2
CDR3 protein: CASSASGLEFGEQFF

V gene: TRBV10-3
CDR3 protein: CAIRSDLGEGTDTQYF

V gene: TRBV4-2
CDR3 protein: CASSPGSGRVDTQYF

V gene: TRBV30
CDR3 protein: CAWRTGGWPGLEQYF

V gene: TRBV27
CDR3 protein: CASSWANNQPQHF

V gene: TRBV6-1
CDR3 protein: CASSAGQVINEKLFF

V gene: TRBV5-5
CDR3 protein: CASSLERDRMYTQYF

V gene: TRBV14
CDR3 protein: CASSQEGGFTEKLFF

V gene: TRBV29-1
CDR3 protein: CSVEDPGQASYEQYF

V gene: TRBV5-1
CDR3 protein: CASSFEGGNQPQHF

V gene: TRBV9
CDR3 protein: CASSGYLSSSYNEQFF

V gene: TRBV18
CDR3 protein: CASSLRDSSYEQYF

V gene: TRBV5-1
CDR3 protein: CASSLGTRGQETQYF

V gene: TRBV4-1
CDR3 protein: CASNSPGQGTGELFF

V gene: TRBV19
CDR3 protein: CASSGTRKEGNTEAFF

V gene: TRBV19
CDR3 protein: CASSLTSGSTDTQYF

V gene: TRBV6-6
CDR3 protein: CASTTGTEAFF

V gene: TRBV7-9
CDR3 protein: CASSFSHPGQGKTEAFF

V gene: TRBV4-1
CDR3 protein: CASSQGLAGLLYNEQFF

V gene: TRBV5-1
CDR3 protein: CASSLDSGSTYEQYF

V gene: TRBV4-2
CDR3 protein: CASSQGPGLAGSYEQYF

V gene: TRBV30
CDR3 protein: CAWSVTGVSYNEQFF

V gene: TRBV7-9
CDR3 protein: CASSSPGSLYEQYF

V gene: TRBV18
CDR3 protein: CASSPQKVQGVTEAFF

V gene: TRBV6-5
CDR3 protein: CASTKGLTSSYEQYF

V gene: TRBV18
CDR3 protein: CASSPEGASSYGYTF